Each of the 29 T cell receptor beta chains below was sequenced from the same sample in a study of shared T cell receptors in the human thymus. Sequencing was performed with immunoSEQ multiplex PCR; in TCRdb, only in-frame clones are kept and a portion is missing. The repertoire holds about 660,000 clones, with over 75% as singletons. These data also featured in a second study, about human thymus T cells.

The sequenced sample was thymocytes. Receptors originate from a boy in the first two years of life with a congenital heart defect.

The gene calls are TRBV7-2 and TRBJ2-7; a possible D gene is TRBD1 (6 bases). Germline assignment: CDR1 SGHTA and CDR2 FQGNSA. V shed 1 base and J shed 2 bases, with 12 bases lying between them. The CDR3 runs to 15 residues. The CDR3 here is CASSLGLQGPYEQYF. The CDR3 coding sequence is TGTGCCAGCAGCTTAGGATTACAGGGACCCTACGAGCAGTACTTC.

The chain employs TRBV10-1 and TRBJ1-5; D is unresolved. Germline CDR1 reads WNHNN; CDR2 reads SYGVQD (reference sequence). Trimming pared 0 bases from V and 8 bases from J, leaving 5 bases between. This CDR3 has 12 amino acids. For the CDR3, the DNA is TGCGCCAGCAGTGAGTCGAGGAAGCCCCAGCATTTT. This gives the protein CASSESRKPQHF.

The chain couples TRBV10-3 to TRBJ2-1, with a tentative D call TRBD2 (5 bases). The CDR3 is made up of 13 amino acids. Germline V gene data show CDR1 as ENHRY and CDR2 as SYGVKD. Trimming removed 4 bases at V and 6 bases at J, with 10 bases between. The CDR3 sequence: CAISAAEPNEQFF. The CDR3 DNA is TGTGCCATCAGTGCAGCGGAGCCCAATGAGCAGTTCTTC.

V is TRBV27 and J is TRBJ2-5; TRBD1 aligns across 10 bases. The CDR3 runs 14 residues. The trim removed 7 bases at V and 5 bases at J, leaving 7 bases unmatched. The germline V gene has CDR1 MNHEY and CDR2 SMNVEV (reference sequence). The CDR3 DNA sequence: TGTGCCAGCATAAGGACAGGGGGTTTGGAGACCCAGTACTTC. This gives the protein CASIRTGGLETQYF.

The V gene is TRBV7-9, the J gene TRBJ2-7, with D perhaps TRBD1 (5 bases). V lost 5 bases to trimming and J lost 3 bases, with 14 bases between them. The germline gives CDR1 SEHNR, CDR2 FQNEAQ (reference sequence). There are 14 residues in the CDR3. The CDR3 reads CASSPGARLYEQYF. CDR3 DNA: TGTGCCAGCAGCCCTGGGGCCAGGCTCTACGAGCAGTACTTC.

The V call is TRBV28, the J call TRBJ1-5; D may be TRBD1 (5 bases). CDR3 length: 14 amino acids. V was trimmed by 10 bases and J by 3 bases, leaving 16 bases between them. Germline lookup yields CDR1 MDHEN and CDR2 SYDVKM. Written as DNA, the CDR3 is TGTGCCACCGAAAGTTCCAGGGTCAATCAGCCCCAGCATTTT. This translates into CATESSRVNQPQHF.

This rearrangement joins TRBV19 to TRBJ2-2; TRBD2 matches 10 bases. In germline, CDR1 is LNHDA, CDR2 SQIVND (reference sequence). This CDR3 has 20 amino acids. Trimming cost V 3 bases and J 5 bases; bases outside gene matches: 18. The chain's CDR3 is CASSILPGSGRALGTGELFF. The CDR3 nucleotides read TGTGCCAGTAGTATTCTTCCCGGGAGCGGGAGGGCCCTTGGGACCGGGGAGCTGTTTTTT.

The chain carries TRBV6-6 and TRBJ1-2; no firm D call. The CDR3 spans 13 residues. The V gene lost 5 bases and the J gene lost 4 bases, with 11 bases spanning the gap. Per the germline V gene, CDR1 is MNHNY and CDR2 is SVGAGI (reference sequence). The DNA for the CDR3 is TGTGCCAGCAGTCCATCGACTATCTATGGCTACACCTTC. It specifies CASSPSTIYGYTF.

The chain joins TRBV28 to TRBJ2-7; possibly TRBD2 for D (6 bases). The germline V gene encodes CDR1 MDHEN and CDR2 SYDVKM. V lost 7 bases and J 3 bases, leaving 19 bases between the germline ends. The CDR3 runs to 15 residues. CDR3 nucleotide sequence: TGTGCCAGCACCCACCACGGCCGGGGGATCTACGAGCAGTACTTC. Its protein product is CASTHHGRGIYEQYF.

CDR3 region: CASGPGAAGTLSYEQYF. The CDR3 DNA reads as TGTGCTAGTGGCCCAGGGGCAGCAGGGACCCTATCCTACGAGCAGTACTTC. V usage is TRBV12-5 and J usage is TRBJ2-7; D is possibly TRBD1 (6 bases). CDR3 size: 17 residues. Per germline, CDR1 LGHNT and CDR2 FRNRAP. V was pared by 6 bases and J by 1 base, with 22 bases between.

The genes are TRBV27 and TRBJ2-7; 8 bases map to TRBD1. This CDR3 region has 14 residues. V dropped 8 bases and J dropped 7; count of bases not matched to a gene: 13. Germline V gene data show CDR1 as MNHEY and CDR2 as SMNVEV (reference sequence). The CDR3 loop reads CASCRDRLSLEQYF. DNA of the CDR3: TGTGCCAGCTGCCGGGACAGGCTCTCCTTGGAGCAGTACTTC.

The rearrangement joins TRBV7-3 to TRBJ2-7; TRBD2 aligns across 12 bases. The trim removed 6 bases at V and 4 bases at J, leaving 10 bases unmatched. The length of the CDR3 is 16 residues. CDR1 and CDR2 from the germline V gene are SGHTA and FQGTGA. CDR3 in amino acids: CASRENGTSGSYEQYF. CDR3 DNA: TGTGCCAGCAGGGAGAACGGGACTAGCGGGTCGTACGAGCAGTACTTC.

The chain carries TRBV5-1 and TRBJ2-7; 8 bases line up with TRBD2. The CDR3 length is 15 residues. V was pared by 1 base and J by 4 bases, with 7 bases of the junction left unmatched. The germline V gene has CDR1 SGHRS and CDR2 YFSETQ. Written as DNA, the CDR3 is TGCGCCAGCAGCTTGTTCGCGGGAGGCTCGTACGAGCAGTACTTC. It is translated as CASSLFAGGSYEQYF.

This clone was counted a single time. The chain carries TRBV7-6 and TRBJ1-1; tentative D call: TRBD1 (5 bases). CDR3 length: 15 residues. Trimming took 5 bases from V and 1 from J, leaving 14 bases between them. CDR1 and CDR2 from the germline V gene are SGHVS and FNYEAQ. The CDR3 coding sequence is TGTGCCAGCAGCCGGACACGGGAGGGGAACACTGAAGCTTTCTTT. Translating gives CASSRTREGNTEAFF.

CDR3 residues: CASSPEGGRGYGYTF. CDR3 in DNA: TGTGCCAGCAGCCCAGAGGGGGGGCGAGGGTATGGCTACACCTTC. V usage is TRBV7-2 and J usage is TRBJ1-2, with D possibly being TRBD1 (6 bases). This CDR3 has 15 residues. Trimming cost V 5 bases and J 5 bases, with 18 bases left between them. Germline-derived CDR1 and CDR2 are SGHTA and FQGNSA.

This clone was counted a few times. V is TRBV5-4 and J is TRBJ2-7, with 7 positions matching TRBD1. Germline trimming cut 3 bases from V and 3 bases from J; bases unmatched to any gene: 9. Germline CDR1 is SGHNT and CDR2 is YYREEE (reference sequence). This CDR3 has 15 residues. CDR3 in amino acids: CASSSGPRDSYEQYF. Here the CDR3 DNA reads TGTGCCAGCAGCTCCGGCCCCCGGGACAGCTACGAGCAGTACTTC. Full variable domain (missing parts from reference TRBV5-4 and TRBJ2-7): ETGVTQSPTHLIKTRGQQVTLRCSSQSGHNTVSWYQQALGQGPQFIFQYYREEENGRGNFPPRFSGLQFPNYSSELNVNALELDDSALYLCASSSGPRDSYEQYFGPGTRLTVT.

V gene TRBV10-3 combines with J gene TRBJ2-1, with 7 bases fitting TRBD2. From germline, CDR1 is ENHRY and CDR2 SYGVKD. The junction had 9 bases not matched to a gene; V was cut back by 4 bases and J by 12 bases. There are 13 residues in the CDR3. CDR3 region: CAISVETSRGQFF. The CDR3 nucleotides are TGTGCCATCAGTGTAGAGACTAGCAGAGGGCAGTTCTTC.

The chain has TRBV5-1 and TRBJ2-7; 8 nucleotides agree with TRBD2. The CDR3 runs 20 residues. Unmatched junction bases numbered 20, after V lost 0 bases and J lost 3 bases. Germline CDR1 is SGHRS and CDR2 is YFSETQ. CDR3 DNA sequence: TGCGCCAGCAGCTTGGTTGGGGAGTTCCCGGATAGCGGGGAGATCTACGAGCAGTACTTC. It codes for CASSLVGEFPDSGEIYEQYF.

The genes are TRBV11-3 and TRBJ2-7; 9 nucleotides line up with TRBD2. CDR3 length: 14 amino acids. Per the germline V gene, CDR1 is SGHNT and CDR2 is YENEEA. With 4 bases clipped from V and 2 bases from J, the junction kept 3 bases outside the gene matches. CDR3 protein: CASSSAGGTYEQYF. CDR3 coding DNA: TGTGCCAGCAGCTCAGCGGGAGGAACCTACGAGCAGTACTTC.

This chain joins TRBV5-1 and TRBJ2-7, with D uncertain. V gave up 0 bases and J gave up 6 bases, with 10 bases separating them. CDR3 size: 13 residues. Germline V lookup: CDR1 SGHRS, CDR2 YFSETQ. The CDR3 here is CASSLAEDCEQYF. For the CDR3, the DNA is TGCGCCAGCAGCTTGGCCGAAGACTGCGAGCAGTACTTC.

The chain recombines TRBV28 with TRBJ1-2; D possibly corresponds to TRBD1 (5 bases). This CDR3 region has 14 residues. Per the germline V gene, CDR1 is MDHEN and CDR2 is SYDVKM. V was trimmed by 4 bases and J by 0 bases, leaving 9 bases between them. CDR3 amino acids: CASSSATANYGYTF. The CDR3 nucleotides read TGTGCCAGCAGTTCAGCGACAGCTAACTATGGCTACACCTTC.

V and J are TRBV6-6 and TRBJ2-1, with TRBD1 identical over 9 bases. CDR3 size: 14 residues. Germline CDR1 and CDR2: MNHNY and SVGAGI (reference sequence). The V segment lost 7 bases and the J segment 5 bases; nucleotides outside the gene matches: 6. The CDR3 nucleotides are TGTGCCAGCATCACAGGGGGCTCAGACAATGAGCAGTTCTTC. It encodes CASITGGSDNEQFF.

This CDR3 reads CASSLGVTEAFF. The CDR3 DNA follows: TGTGCCAGCAGCTTAGGTGTAACTGAAGCTTTCTTT. The chain employs TRBV7-9 and TRBJ1-1; D remains unclear. The CDR3 sequence is 12 residues long. Trimming left V 1 base short and J 5 bases short, with 5 bases between. Germline V gene sequence: CDR1 SEHNR, CDR2 FQNEAQ (reference sequence).

Notes on this clone: The sample contains more than one DNA sequence encoding this CDR3. The genes are TRBV30 and TRBJ1-1; no definite D call. Trimming took off 0 bases at V and 0 bases at J, with 8 bases between the two ends. CDR3 length: 14 amino acids. Germline V gives CDR1 GTSNPN, CDR2 SVGIG (reference sequence). In DNA form, the CDR3 reads TGTGCCTGGAGTGTGGGAGGACTGAACACTGAAGCTTTCTTT. As protein: CAWSVGGLNTEAFF.

The rearrangement uses TRBV6-1 and TRBJ1-1; a possible D gene is TRBD1 (5 bases). The CDR3 contains 14 residues. With 6 bases removed from V and 3 bases from J, the gap between germline ends came to 14 bases. Germline CDR1 and CDR2: MNHNS and SASEGT. The CDR3 loop is CASSLGRQDTEAFF. As DNA, the CDR3 is TGTGCCAGCAGCTTGGGGCGGCAAGACACTGAAGCTTTCTTT.

The chain uses TRBV7-2 and TRBJ2-7; weak D call: TRBD2 (5 bases). Per germline, CDR1 SGHTA and CDR2 FQGNSA. V was pared by 7 bases and J by 0 bases, with 16 bases between. The CDR3 totals 15 residues. DNA of the CDR3: TGTGCCAGCACCGACGAGGGTCGGGGCTCCTACGAGCAGTACTTC. It codes for CASTDEGRGSYEQYF.

As concerns this clone: One end of the junction fails to match germline, which may point to a read error. The chain links TRBV4-3 to TRBJ1-2, with D perhaps matching TRBD1 (6 bases). Germline-derived CDR1 and CDR2 are LGHNA and YSLEER. The CDR3 totals 18 residues. Written as DNA, the CDR3 is TGCGCCAGCAGCCAAGATTCCGCCTTCTACAGGGTTAACTCTGGCTACACCTTC. Its translation is CASSQDSAFYRVNSGYTF.

As for this clone: This same CDR3 is encoded by further DNA sequences in the sample. This chain uses TRBV27 with TRBJ1-5; 7 bases match TRBD1. The CDR3 contains 15 residues. Germline V lookup: CDR1 MNHEY, CDR2 SMNVEV (reference sequence). Trimming at V came to 2 bases and at J to 3 bases, leaving 4 bases not matched to a gene. CDR3 sequence (DNA): TGTGCCAGCAGTTTACGACAGGGCATCAATCAGCCCCAGCATTTT. Protein: CASSLRQGINQPQHF.

The chain employs TRBV4-3 and TRBJ2-4, with TRBD2 as a possible D gene (6 bases). With 1 base removed from V and 7 bases from J, the gap between germline ends came to 20 bases. CDR1 and CDR2 from the germline V gene are LGHNA and YSLEER. The CDR3 spans 17 residues. CDR3: CASSQVGGGGPGNIQYF. The CDR3 DNA reads TGCGCCAGCAGCCAAGTCGGGGGAGGAGGGCCGGGGAACATTCAGTACTTC.